A single sample gave rise to the 26 T cell receptor beta chains below, sequenced in a study of cytomegalovirus exposure and HLA in healthy donors (dated by TCRdb to 2015 to 2018). Library preparation employed the immunoSEQ multiplex PCR assay. A mixture of 60 forward primers for TCR Vbeta segments and 13 reverse primers for TCR Jbeta segments was used in the multiplex PCR. Held by TCRdb, this immuneACCESS table contains in-frame sequences only and omits some clones. Under half of the omission traces to an unresolved V gene where checked; the cause of the rest is unknown. In this sample the table shows approximately 120,000 clones, 73% of which occur a single time. About 4.5% of the sample lies in the top ten. Sequencing was carried out using PBMCs. The source of these receptors is a man aged 60-69 years in good health and CMV-seropositive.

The chain couples TRBV2 to TRBJ2-3; 10 nucleotides align to TRBD1. V dropped 9 bases and J dropped 4; count of bases not matched to a gene: 10. This CDR3 comprises 15 residues. Per germline, CDR1 SNHLY and CDR2 FYNNEI. CDR3 region: CASSRDRGTADTQYF. CDR3 sequence (DNA): TGTGCCAGTAGCCGGGACAGGGGCACCGCAGATACGCAGTATTTT.

In DNA, the CDR3 is TGTGCCAGCAGTGTACAGGGGGCGAGCACTGAAGCTTTCTTT. Its translation is CASSVQGASTEAFF. V is TRBV2 and J is TRBJ1-1; 9 bases line up with TRBD1. Germline assignment: CDR1 SNHLY and CDR2 FYNNEI. CDR3 length equals 14 residues. V lost 4 bases, J lost 4 bases, and 4 bases stayed unmatched.

The chain is built from TRBV6-6 and TRBJ1-4; 7 bases are shared with TRBD1. This CDR3 is built from 14 residues. The germline CDR1 and CDR2 sequences are MNHNY and SVGAGI (reference sequence). With 2 bases clipped from V and 7 bases from J, the junction kept 4 bases outside the gene matches. CDR3 nucleotide sequence: TGTGCCAGCAGTTACGCCGGGGACAGTGAAAAACTGTTTTTT. It codes for CASSYAGDSEKLFF.

The chain uses TRBV5-8 and TRBJ1-2, with D perhaps TRBD1 (5 bases). Germline lookup yields CDR1 SGHTS and CDR2 YDEGEE. The CDR3 is made up of 15 amino acids. Between the trimmed V and J ends, which lost 4 bases and 4 bases, there was a span of 17 bases. The CDR3 region is CASSRGGTLGYGYTF. The CDR3 DNA reads as TGTGCCAGCAGCCGCGGGGGGACTCTAGGCTATGGCTACACCTTC.

The J gene is TRBJ1-6, the V gene TRBV6-6; 7 nucleotides agree with TRBD1. Looked up from germline, CDR1 is MNHNY and CDR2 is SVGAGI (reference sequence). The CDR3 loop spans 15 amino acids. V lost 2 bases, J lost 5 bases, and 3 bases stayed unmatched. The chain's CDR3 is CASSYEGQNNSPLHF. The CDR3 nucleotides are TGTGCCAGCAGTTACGAGGGACAGAATAATTCACCCCTCCACTTT.

V usage is TRBV18 and J usage is TRBJ1-5; D unresolved. The CDR3 spans 13 residues. V gave up 0 bases and J gave up 6 bases, with 6 bases separating them. The V gene's germline CDR1 is KGHSH and CDR2 LQKENI. DNA of the CDR3: TGTGCCAGCTCACCACCGCGGGGTCAGCCCCAGCATTTT. It codes for CASSPPRGQPQHF. The entire variable domain, with the rest obtained from reference TRBV18 and TRBJ1-5, is as follows: NAGVMQNPRHLVRRRGQEARLRCSPMKGHSHVYWYRQLPEEGLKFMVYLQKENIIDESGMPKERFSAEFPKEGPSILRIQQVVRGDSAAYFCASSPPRGQPQHFGDGTRLSIL.

The chain has TRBV19 and TRBJ2-5; 10 bases match TRBD2. This CDR3 has 16 amino acids. In germline, CDR1 is LNHDA, CDR2 SQIVND (reference sequence). J lost 0 bases, V lost 5 bases, and 6 bases had no gene match. CDR3 coding DNA: TGTGCCAGTAGTTTAGGTAGCGGGGGGTACCAAGAGACCCAGTACTTC. This codes for CASSLGSGGYQETQYF.

The gene calls are TRBV7-9 and TRBJ2-7; a possible D gene is TRBD2 (6 bases). There are 15 residues in the CDR3. Germline lookup yields CDR1 SEHNR and CDR2 FQNEAQ (reference sequence). Trimming left V 1 base short and J 2 bases short, with 12 bases between. The CDR3 here is CASSLEGGGTYEQYF. CDR3 DNA sequence: TGTGCCAGCAGCTTAGAGGGCGGAGGGACCTACGAGCAGTACTTC.

This clone was seen a handful of times. J is TRBJ2-1 and V is TRBV29-1, with D tentatively TRBD1 (6 bases). Per germline, CDR1 SQVTM and CDR2 ANQGSEA. The CDR3 totals 15 residues. V lost 2 bases and J lost 7, with 18 bases in between. The CDR3 protein is CSVELWAGAANEQFF. In DNA form, the CDR3 reads TGCAGCGTTGAATTATGGGCAGGGGCGGCGAATGAGCAGTTCTTC.

CDR3 sequence (DNA): TGTGCCAGCAACCCCATAGGGGGGGAAGATACGCAGTATTTT. Its translation is CASNPIGGEDTQYF. This chain links TRBV27 with TRBJ2-3; tentatively, D is TRBD2 (7 bases). The CDR3 has 14 residues. V was clipped by 7 bases and J by 5 bases, with 16 bases between them. The germline V gene encodes CDR1 MNHEY and CDR2 SMNVEV (reference sequence).

This CDR3 is CASSRGATSGGTDTQYF. CDR3 in DNA: TGTGCCAGTAGTAGAGGGGCCACTAGCGGGGGCACAGATACGCAGTATTTT. This chain links TRBV19 with TRBJ2-3; 10 nucleotides align to TRBD2. The CDR3 length is 17 residues. Germline assignment: CDR1 LNHDA and CDR2 SQIVND (reference sequence). The J segment lost 1 base and the V segment lost 4 bases, leaving 8 bases of the junction unmatched.

CDR3 DNA sequence: TGTGCCAGCAGTGTGGTGGGCAACACTGAAGCTTTCTTT. This encodes CASSVVGNTEAFF. This sequence joins TRBV2 and TRBJ1-1, with D uncertain. Between the trimmed V and J ends, which lost 4 bases and 2 bases, there was a span of 8 bases. This CDR3 spans 13 amino acids. Germline V CDR1 and CDR2: SNHLY, FYNNEI. The full variable domain, completed using reference TRBV2 and TRBJ1-1, is EPEVTQTPSHQVTQMGQEVILRCVPISNHLYFYWYRQILGQKVEFLVSFYNNEISEKSEIFDDQFSVERPDGSNFTLKIRSTKLEDSAMYFCASSVVGNTEAFFGQGTRLTVV.

The chain links TRBV5-1 to TRBJ2-1; TRBD2 matches at 16 bases. After removal of 3 bases from V and 12 bases from J, the junction contained 6 bases not matched to a gene. CDR3 length: 15 amino acids. Germline values: CDR1 SGHRS, CDR2 YFSETQ. Here the CDR3 reads CASSSGTSGGEVQFF. In nucleotides, the CDR3 is TGCGCCAGCAGCTCCGGGACTAGCGGGGGGGAGGTGCAGTTCTTC.

The chain carries TRBV11-1 and TRBJ2-5; TRBD2 might be the D (5 bases). This CDR3 has 15 residues. V was trimmed by 5 bases and J by 1 base, leaving 14 bases between them. Germline V gene sequence: CDR1 SGHAT, CDR2 FQDESV (reference sequence). The CDR3 spells CASSPSGYIQETQYF. In nucleotides, the CDR3 is TGTGCCAGCAGCCCGAGCGGCTATATCCAAGAGACCCAGTACTTC.

V gene TRBV2 combines with J gene TRBJ1-6; 7 bases are shared with TRBD1. Germline loops: CDR1 SNHLY, CDR2 FYNNEI. This CDR3 is 15 amino acids long. V was pared by 2 bases and J by 8 bases, with 6 bases of the junction left unmatched. The CDR3 here is CASSELGQGDSPLHF. The CDR3 bases are TGTGCCAGCAGTGAACTCGGTCAGGGGGATTCACCCCTCCACTTT.

There are a few counts of this clone. The gene calls are TRBV28 and TRBJ1-5; 7 bases are a match to TRBD1. The V gene end was trimmed by 6 bases and the J gene end by 3 bases; junction bases not matched to a gene: 5. The CDR3 contains 14 residues. CDR1 MDHEN and CDR2 SYDVKM come from the germline V gene. The CDR3 coding sequence is TGTGCCAGCAGCCGACAGGGATTCAATCAGCCCCAGCATTTT. This sequence encodes CASSRQGFNQPQHF. The whole variable domain, remainder taken from reference TRBV28 and TRBJ1-5, is DVKVTQSSRYLVKRTGEKVFLECVQDMDHENMFWYRQDPGLGLRLIYFSYDVKMKEKGDIPEGYSVSREKKERFSLILESASTNQTSMYLCASSRQGFNQPQHFGDGTRLSIL.

V and J are TRBV7-2 and TRBJ2-1, with 9 nucleotides matching TRBD1. Germline V gene data show CDR1 as SGHTA and CDR2 as FQGNSA. The CDR3 runs 13 residues. Trimming cost V 8 bases and J 5 bases; bases outside gene matches: 4. The CDR3 region has the DNA TGTGCCAGCGGGACAGGGCCTAACAATGAGCAGTTCTTC. As protein: CASGTGPNNEQFF.

This clone has a handful of counts. The chain combines TRBV27 with TRBJ1-6, with 7 bases aligning to TRBD1. Losses at the gene ends were 5 bases for V and 2 bases for J; bases not matched to a gene: 3. Germline CDR1 is MNHEY and CDR2 is SMNVEV (reference sequence). The CDR3 loop spans 15 amino acids. The chain's CDR3 is CASSRGGAYNSPLHF. CDR3 coding DNA: TGTGCCAGCAGTCGAGGGGGCGCCTATAATTCACCCCTCCACTTT.

This chain connects TRBV25-1 to TRBJ1-2, with no clear D. Per the germline V gene, CDR1 is MGHDK and CDR2 is SYGVNS. The CDR3 runs to 10 residues. Deletions cut 3 bases from V and 8 bases from J, with 4 bases between. The CDR3 sequence is CASSDIGYTF. The CDR3 DNA reads TGTGCCAGCAGTGACATCGGCTACACCTTC.

This sequence joins TRBV30 and TRBJ1-2, with D unresolved. Trimming removed 5 bases from V and 4 bases from J, with 14 bases in between. The CDR3 has 13 residues. Germline V gene data show CDR1 as GTSNPN and CDR2 as SVGIG (reference sequence). CDR3 sequence reads: CAWGLAGVYGYTF. DNA of the CDR3: TGTGCCTGGGGACTCGCGGGCGTCTATGGCTACACCTTC. Supplemented by reference TRBV30 and TRBJ1-2, the full variable domain reads SQTIHQWPATLVQPVGSPLSLECTVEGTSNPNLYWYRQAAGRGLQLLFYSVGIGQISSEVPQNLSASRPQDRQFILSSKKLLLSDSGFYLCAWGLAGVYGYTFGSGTRLTVV.

Note on this clone: This sample includes further DNA sequences coding for the same CDR3. This chain joins TRBV7-3 and TRBJ1-2; TRBD1 is a possible D gene (5 bases). Germline CDR1 SGHTA, CDR2 FQGTGA. This CDR3 region has 15 residues. V lost 5 bases and J lost 7, with 20 bases in between. The CDR3 DNA follows: TGTGCCAGCAGCCCCTGGGAAGTCCAGGGTGGTGGCTACACCTTC. It specifies CASSPWEVQGGGYTF. The full variable domain, in which reference TRBV7-3 and TRBJ1-2 provide the parts outside the CDR3, is GAGVSQTPSNKVTEKGKYVELRCDPISGHTALYWYRQSLGQGPEFLIYFQGTGAADDSGLPNDRFFAVRPEGSVSTLKIQRTERGDSAVYLCASSPWEVQGGGYTFGSGTRLTVV.

This chain connects TRBV9 to TRBJ2-3; D possibly corresponds to TRBD1 (5 bases). The CDR3 is 14 amino acids. Trimming removed 4 bases from V and 2 bases from J, with 11 bases in between. Germline V gene data show CDR1 as SGDLS and CDR2 as YYNGEE. CDR3 in amino acids: CASSISGHTDTQYF. In nucleotides, the CDR3 is TGTGCCAGCAGCATATCCGGACACACAGATACGCAGTATTTT.

The chain uses TRBV7-6 and TRBJ2-4, with a weak D call TRBD2 (7 bases). The germline gives CDR1 SGHVS, CDR2 FNYEAQ. V dropped 1 base and J dropped 2 bases, with 18 bases sitting between them. The length of the CDR3 is 18 residues. The CDR3 bases are TGTGCCAGCAGCTTAGGAATTGGGGGGGGGCCTTCCAAAAACATTCAGTACTTC. Protein: CASSLGIGGGPSKNIQYF.

The genes are TRBV30 and TRBJ2-3; 12 bases are a match to TRBD2. This CDR3 comprises 14 residues. V trimming: 1 base; J trimming: 6 bases; junction bases outside the gene matches: 2. Germline CDR1 GTSNPN, CDR2 SVGIG (reference sequence). This CDR3 reads CAWSEGLAGDTQYF. The CDR3 bases are TGTGCCTGGAGTGAAGGACTAGCGGGGGATACGCAGTATTTT.

This chain uses TRBV5-1 with TRBJ1-1; 12 bases fit TRBD1. J lost 1 base, V lost 5 bases, and 12 bases had no gene match. The length of the CDR3 is 18 residues. Germline CDR1 and CDR2: SGHRS and YFSETQ. CDR3 in DNA: TGCGCCAGCAGTTCGGGACAGGGGGCGCGTGCTTGGAACACTGAAGCTTTCTTT. This translates into CASSSGQGARAWNTEAFF. Variable domain in full (rest from reference TRBV5-1 and TRBJ1-1): KAGVTQTPRYLIKTRGQQVTLSCSPISGHRSVSWYQQTPGQGLQFLFEYFSETQRNKGNFPGRFSGRQFSNSRSEMNVSTLELGDSALYLCASSSGQGARAWNTEAFFGQGTRLTVV.

The rearrangement uses TRBV7-2 and TRBJ2-6; no clear D. The germline CDR1 and CDR2 sequences are SGHTA and FQGNSA. Trimming cost V 6 bases and J 2 bases, with 14 bases left between them. CDR3 length: 16 residues. CDR3 amino acids: CASRSRFEAGANVLTF. Written as DNA, the CDR3 is TGTGCCAGCAGGTCGAGATTTGAGGCTGGGGCCAACGTCCTGACTTTC.